The entry below describes one T cell receptor beta chain. No antigen is known for it. V was clipped by 2 bases and J by 0 bases, with 17 bases between them. CDR3 size: 18 residues. The germline V gene encodes CDR1 SGHVS and CDR2 FNYEAQ. The assay was immunoSEQ multiplex PCR, and TCRdb's table has in-frame clones only and misses some. The sample lists 150,000 or so clones; approximately 92% were seen once. The source of the sample is a study of cytomegalovirus exposure and HLA in healthy donors. Study outcomes and limitations: A subsequent analysis found that TCR clusters from the first cohort also tended to co-occur in the 110 or so validation repertoires, with about 93% of cluster scores above 0.

V usage is TRBV7-6 and J usage is TRBJ1-3; D uncertain. The TCR sequence derives from a woman younger than 35 in good health and CMV-seronegative. Material for sequencing was PBMCs. The chain's CDR3 is CASSLMMGAGGSGNTIYF. CDR3 sequence (DNA): TGTGCCAGCAGCTTAATGATGGGTGCAGGTGGCTCTGGAAACACCATATATTTT.